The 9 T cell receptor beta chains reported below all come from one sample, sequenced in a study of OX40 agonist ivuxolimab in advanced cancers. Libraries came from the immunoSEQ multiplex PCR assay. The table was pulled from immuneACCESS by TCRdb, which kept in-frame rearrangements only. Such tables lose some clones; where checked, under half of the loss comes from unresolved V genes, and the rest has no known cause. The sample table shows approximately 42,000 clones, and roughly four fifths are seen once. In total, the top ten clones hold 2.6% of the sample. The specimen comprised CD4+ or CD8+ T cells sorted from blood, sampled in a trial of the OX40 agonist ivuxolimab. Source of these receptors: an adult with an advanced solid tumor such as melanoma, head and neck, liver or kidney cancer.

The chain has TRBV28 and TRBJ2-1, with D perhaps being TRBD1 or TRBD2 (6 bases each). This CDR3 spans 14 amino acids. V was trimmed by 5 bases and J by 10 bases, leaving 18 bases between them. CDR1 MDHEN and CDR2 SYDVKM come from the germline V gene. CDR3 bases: TGTGCCAGCAGTCCCCCCCCAGGGGCGGGGGAGCAGTTCTTC. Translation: CASSPPPGAGEQFF.

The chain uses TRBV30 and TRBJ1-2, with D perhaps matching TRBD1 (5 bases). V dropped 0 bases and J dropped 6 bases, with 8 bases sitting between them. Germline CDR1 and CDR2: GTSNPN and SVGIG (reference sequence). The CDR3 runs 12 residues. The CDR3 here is CAWSVGVHGYTF. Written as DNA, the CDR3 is TGTGCCTGGAGTGTAGGGGTCCATGGCTACACCTTC.

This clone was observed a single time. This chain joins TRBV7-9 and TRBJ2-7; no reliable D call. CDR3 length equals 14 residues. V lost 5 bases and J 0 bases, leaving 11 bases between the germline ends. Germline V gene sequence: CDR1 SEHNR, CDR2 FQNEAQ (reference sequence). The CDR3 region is CASSPSWGSYEQYF. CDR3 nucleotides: TGTGCCAGCAGCCCTTCTTGGGGCTCCTACGAGCAGTACTTC.

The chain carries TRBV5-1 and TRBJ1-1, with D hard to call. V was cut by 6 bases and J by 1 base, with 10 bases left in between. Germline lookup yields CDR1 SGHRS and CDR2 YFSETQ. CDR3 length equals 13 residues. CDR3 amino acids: CASTDPPNTEAFF. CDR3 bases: TGCGCCAGCACCGACCCGCCGAACACTGAAGCTTTCTTT. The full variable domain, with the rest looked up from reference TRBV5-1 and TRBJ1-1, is KAGVTQTPRYLIKTRGQQVTLSCSPISGHRSVSWYQQTPGQGLQFLFEYFSETQRNKGNFPGRFSGRQFSNSRSEMNVSTLELGDSALYLCASTDPPNTEAFFGQGTRLTVV.

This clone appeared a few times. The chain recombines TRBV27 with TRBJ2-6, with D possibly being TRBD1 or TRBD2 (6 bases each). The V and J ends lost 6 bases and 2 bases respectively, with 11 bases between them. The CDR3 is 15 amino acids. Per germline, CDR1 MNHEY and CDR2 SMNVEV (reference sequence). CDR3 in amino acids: CASRPGGAGANVLTF. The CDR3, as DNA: TGTGCCAGCAGGCCCGGGGGCGCTGGGGCCAACGTCCTGACTTTC.

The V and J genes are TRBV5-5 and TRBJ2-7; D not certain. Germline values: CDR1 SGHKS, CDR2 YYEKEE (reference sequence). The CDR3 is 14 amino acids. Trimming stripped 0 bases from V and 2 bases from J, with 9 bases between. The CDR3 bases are TGTGCCAGCAGCTTGGGTCGCACGGCCTACGAGCAGTACTTC. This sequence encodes CASSLGRTAYEQYF.

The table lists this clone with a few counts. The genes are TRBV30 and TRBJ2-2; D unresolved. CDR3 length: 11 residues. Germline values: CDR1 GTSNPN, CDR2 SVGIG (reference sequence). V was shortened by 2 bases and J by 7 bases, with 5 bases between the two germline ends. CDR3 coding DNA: TGTGCCTGGAGTTGGGGCGGGGAGCTGTTTTTT. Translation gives CAWSWGGELFF. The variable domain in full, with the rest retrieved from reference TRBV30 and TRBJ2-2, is SQTIHQWPATLVQPVGSPLSLECTVEGTSNPNLYWYRQAAGRGLQLLFYSVGIGQISSEVPQNLSASRPQDRQFILSSKKLLLSDSGFYLCAWSWGGELFFGEGSRLTVL.

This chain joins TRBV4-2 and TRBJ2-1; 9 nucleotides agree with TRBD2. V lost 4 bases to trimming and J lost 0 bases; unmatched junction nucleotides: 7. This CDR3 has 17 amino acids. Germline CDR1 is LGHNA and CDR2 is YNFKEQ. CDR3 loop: CASSPRSRGGSYNEQFF. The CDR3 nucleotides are TGTGCCAGCAGCCCCCGGTCGCGGGGGGGCTCCTACAATGAGCAGTTCTTC.

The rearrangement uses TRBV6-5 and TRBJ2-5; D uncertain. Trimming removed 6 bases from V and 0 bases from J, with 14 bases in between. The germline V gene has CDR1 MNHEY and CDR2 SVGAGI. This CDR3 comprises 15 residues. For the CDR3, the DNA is TGTGCCAGCAGCCAGCCTAGTCTGTACCAAGAGACCCAGTACTTC. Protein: CASSQPSLYQETQYF.